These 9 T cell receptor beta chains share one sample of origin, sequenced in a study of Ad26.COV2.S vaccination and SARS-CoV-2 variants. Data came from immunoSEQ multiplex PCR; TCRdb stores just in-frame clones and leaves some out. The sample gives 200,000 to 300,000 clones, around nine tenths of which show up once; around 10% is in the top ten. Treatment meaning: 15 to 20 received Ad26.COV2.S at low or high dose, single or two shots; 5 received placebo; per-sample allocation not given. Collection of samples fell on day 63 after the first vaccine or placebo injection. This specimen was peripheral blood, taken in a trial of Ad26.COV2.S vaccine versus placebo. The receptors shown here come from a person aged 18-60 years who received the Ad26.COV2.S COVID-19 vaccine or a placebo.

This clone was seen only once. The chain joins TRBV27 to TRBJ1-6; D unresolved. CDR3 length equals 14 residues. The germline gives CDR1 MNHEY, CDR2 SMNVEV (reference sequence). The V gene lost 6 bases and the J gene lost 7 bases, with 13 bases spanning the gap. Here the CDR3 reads CASSPPRVNSPLHF. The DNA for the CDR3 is TGTGCCAGCAGCCCGCCGAGGGTGAATTCACCCCTCCACTTT.

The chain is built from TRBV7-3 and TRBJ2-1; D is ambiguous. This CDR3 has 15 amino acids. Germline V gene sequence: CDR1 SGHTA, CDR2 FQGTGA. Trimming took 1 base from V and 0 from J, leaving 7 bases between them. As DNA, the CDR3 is TGTGCCAGCAGCTTAAATCCGAGCTCCTACAATGAGCAGTTCTTC. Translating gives CASSLNPSSYNEQFF.

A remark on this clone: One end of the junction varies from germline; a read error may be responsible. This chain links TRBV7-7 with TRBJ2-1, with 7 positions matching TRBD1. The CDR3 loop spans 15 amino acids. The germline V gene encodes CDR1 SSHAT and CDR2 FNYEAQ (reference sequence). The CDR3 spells CASSLEPGTANEQFF. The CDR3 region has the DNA TGTGCTAGCAGCTTAGAGCCGGGGACAGCGAATGAGCAGTTCTTC.

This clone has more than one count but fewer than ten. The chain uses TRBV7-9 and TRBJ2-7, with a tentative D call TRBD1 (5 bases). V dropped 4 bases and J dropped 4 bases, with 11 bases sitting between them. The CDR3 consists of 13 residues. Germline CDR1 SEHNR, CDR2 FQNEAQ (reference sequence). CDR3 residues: CASSYTTVYEQYF. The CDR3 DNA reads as TGTGCCAGCAGCTACACGACAGTTTACGAGCAGTACTTC.

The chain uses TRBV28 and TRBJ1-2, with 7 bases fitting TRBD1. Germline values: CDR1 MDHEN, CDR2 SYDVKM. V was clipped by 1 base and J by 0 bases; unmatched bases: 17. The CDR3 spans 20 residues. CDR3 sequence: CASSLSPLGMGQSANYGYTF. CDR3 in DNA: TGTGCCAGCAGTTTATCCCCTCTTGGGATGGGACAGTCAGCTAACTATGGCTACACCTTC.

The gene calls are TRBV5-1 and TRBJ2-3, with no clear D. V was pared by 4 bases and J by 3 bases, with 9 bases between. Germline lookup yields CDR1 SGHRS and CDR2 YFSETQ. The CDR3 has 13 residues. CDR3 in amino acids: CASSPGFTDTQYF. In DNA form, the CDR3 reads TGCGCCAGCAGCCCAGGTTTTACAGATACGCAGTATTTT.

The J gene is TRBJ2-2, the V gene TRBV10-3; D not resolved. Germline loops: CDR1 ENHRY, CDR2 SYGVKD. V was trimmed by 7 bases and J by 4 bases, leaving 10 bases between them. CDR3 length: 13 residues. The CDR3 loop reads CAINPRGTGELFF. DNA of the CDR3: TGTGCCATCAACCCTCGAGGCACCGGGGAGCTGTTTTTT.

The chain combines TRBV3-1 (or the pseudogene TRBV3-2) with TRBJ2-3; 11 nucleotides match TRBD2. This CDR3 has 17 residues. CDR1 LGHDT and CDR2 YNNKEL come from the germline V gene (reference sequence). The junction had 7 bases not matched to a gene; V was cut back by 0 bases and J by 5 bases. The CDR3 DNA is TGTGCCAGCAGCCAAGAGCGGCCAGGACTAGCGGGAGATACGCAGTATTTT. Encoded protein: CASSQERPGLAGDTQYF.

In DNA, the CDR3 is TGTGCCAGCAGCTTTCGACAGGGGGCGTCAATCGATGGCTACACCTTC. Its translation is CASSFRQGASIDGYTF. V is TRBV5-5 and J is TRBJ1-2, with TRBD1 matching over 10 bases. The trim removed 2 bases at V and 6 bases at J, leaving 10 bases unmatched. From germline, CDR1 is SGHKS and CDR2 YYEKEE (reference sequence). The CDR3 runs to 16 residues.